What follows describes a single T cell receptor beta chain. Produced via immunoSEQ multiplex PCR; TCRdb's table is partial and in-frame only. The table has a few hundred thousand clones, 90% seen once; the top ten hold 2.1%. This sample is part of a study of blood T cell repertoires in COVID-19. The CDR3 extends over 15 amino acids. Germline V gives CDR1 MNHEY, CDR2 SVGAGI. The V and J ends lost 6 bases and 0 bases, in that order; junction bases with no gene match: 3. The chain recombines TRBV6-5 with TRBJ2-7, with 12 bases identical to TRBD2. The sequenced sample was peripheral blood. The receptor was derived from a woman in her sixties with COVID-19, enrolled during active disease. CDR3 nucleotides: TGTGCCAGCAGCGGACTAGCGGGGAACTCCTACGAGCAGTACTTC. This codes for CASSGLAGNSYEQYF.